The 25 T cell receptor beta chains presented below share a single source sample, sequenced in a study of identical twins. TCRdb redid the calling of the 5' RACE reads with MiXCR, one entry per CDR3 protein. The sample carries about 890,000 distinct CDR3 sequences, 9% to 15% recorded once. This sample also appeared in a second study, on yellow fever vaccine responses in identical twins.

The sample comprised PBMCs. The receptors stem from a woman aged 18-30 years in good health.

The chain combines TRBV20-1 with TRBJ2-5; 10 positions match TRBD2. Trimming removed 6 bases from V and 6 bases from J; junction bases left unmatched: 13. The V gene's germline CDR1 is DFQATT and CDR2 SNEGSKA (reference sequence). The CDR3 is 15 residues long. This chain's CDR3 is CSARGLAGDWKTQYF. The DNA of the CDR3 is TGCAGTGCCCGGGGGCTAGCGGGAGATTGGAAGACCCAGTACTTC.

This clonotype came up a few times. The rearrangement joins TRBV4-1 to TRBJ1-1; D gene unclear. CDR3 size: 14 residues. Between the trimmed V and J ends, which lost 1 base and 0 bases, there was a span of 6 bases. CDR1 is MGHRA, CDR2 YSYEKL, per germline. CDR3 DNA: TGCGCCAGCAGCCAAGCGACACTGAACACTGAAGCTTTCTTT. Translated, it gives CASSQATLNTEAFF.

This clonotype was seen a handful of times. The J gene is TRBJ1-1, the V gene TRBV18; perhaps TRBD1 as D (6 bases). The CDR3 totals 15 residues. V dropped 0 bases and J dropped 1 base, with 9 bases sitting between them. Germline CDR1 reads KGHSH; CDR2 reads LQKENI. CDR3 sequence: CASSPPGRGNTEAFF. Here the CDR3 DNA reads TGTGCCAGCTCACCACCGGGCAGGGGGAACACTGAAGCTTTCTTT.

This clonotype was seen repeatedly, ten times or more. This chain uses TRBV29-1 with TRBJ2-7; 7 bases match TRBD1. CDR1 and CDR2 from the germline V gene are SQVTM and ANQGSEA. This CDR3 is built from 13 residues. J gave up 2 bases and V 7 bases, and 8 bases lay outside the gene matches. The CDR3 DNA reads TGCAGCGCTGCCGGGACAGCCACCTACGAGCAGTACTTC. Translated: CSAAGTATYEQYF.

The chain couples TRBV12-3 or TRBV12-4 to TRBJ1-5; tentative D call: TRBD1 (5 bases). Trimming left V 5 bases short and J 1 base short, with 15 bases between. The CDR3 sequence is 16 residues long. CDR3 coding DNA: TGTGCCAGCAGTCACAGGAGGGGAGTGAGCAATCAGCCCCAGCATTTT. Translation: CASSHRRGVSNQPQHF.

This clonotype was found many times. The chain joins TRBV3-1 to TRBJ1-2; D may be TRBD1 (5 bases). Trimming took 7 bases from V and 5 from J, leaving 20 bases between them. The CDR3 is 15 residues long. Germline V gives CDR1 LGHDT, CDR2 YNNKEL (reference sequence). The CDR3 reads CASNKAGQTKYGYTF. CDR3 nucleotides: TGTGCCAGCAACAAAGCCGGACAAACCAAATATGGCTACACCTTC.

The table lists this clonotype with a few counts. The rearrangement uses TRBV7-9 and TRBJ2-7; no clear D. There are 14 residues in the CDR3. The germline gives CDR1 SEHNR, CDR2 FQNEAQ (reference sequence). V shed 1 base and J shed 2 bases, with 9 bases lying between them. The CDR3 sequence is CASSLVSRPYEQYF. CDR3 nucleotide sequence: TGTGCCAGCAGCTTAGTCAGTCGACCCTACGAGCAGTACTTC.

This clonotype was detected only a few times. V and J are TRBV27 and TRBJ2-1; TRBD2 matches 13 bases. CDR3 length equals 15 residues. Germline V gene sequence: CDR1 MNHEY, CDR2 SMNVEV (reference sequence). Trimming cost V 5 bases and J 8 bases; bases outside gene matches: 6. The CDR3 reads CASSPGTSGIYEQFF. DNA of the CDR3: TGTGCCAGCAGTCCCGGGACTAGCGGGATCTATGAGCAGTTCTTC.

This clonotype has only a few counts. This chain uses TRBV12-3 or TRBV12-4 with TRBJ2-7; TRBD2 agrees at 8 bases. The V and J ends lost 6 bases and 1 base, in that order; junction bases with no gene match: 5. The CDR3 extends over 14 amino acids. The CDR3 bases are TGTGCCAGCAGGGTAAGCGGGAGTTCCTACGAGCAGTACTTC. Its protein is CASRVSGSSYEQYF.

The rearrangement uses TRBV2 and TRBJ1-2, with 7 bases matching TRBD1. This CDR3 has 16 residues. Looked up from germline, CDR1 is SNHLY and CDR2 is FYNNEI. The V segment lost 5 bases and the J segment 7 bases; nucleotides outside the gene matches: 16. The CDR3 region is CASSMRGRGLTPGYTF. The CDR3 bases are TGTGCCAGCAGTATGAGGGGCAGGGGGTTAACCCCTGGCTACACCTTC.

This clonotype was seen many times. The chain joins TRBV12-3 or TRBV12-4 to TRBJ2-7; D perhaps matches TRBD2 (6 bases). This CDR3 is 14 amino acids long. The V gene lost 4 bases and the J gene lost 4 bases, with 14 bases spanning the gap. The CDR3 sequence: CASSSRDSKYEQYF. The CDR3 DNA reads TGTGCCAGCAGTTCCCGGGACTCTAAATACGAGCAGTACTTC.

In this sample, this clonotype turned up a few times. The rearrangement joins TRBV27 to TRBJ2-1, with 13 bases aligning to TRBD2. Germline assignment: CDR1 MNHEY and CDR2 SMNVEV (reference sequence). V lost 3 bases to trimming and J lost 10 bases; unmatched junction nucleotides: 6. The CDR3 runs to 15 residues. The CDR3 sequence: CASSFTSGGAREQFF. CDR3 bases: TGTGCCAGCAGTTTTACTAGCGGGGGGGCCCGAGAGCAGTTCTTC.

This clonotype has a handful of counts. The CDR3 reads CASSIDKDRKNEQFF. CDR3 coding DNA: TGTGCCAGTAGTATAGATAAGGACAGGAAAAATGAGCAGTTCTTC. The V call is TRBV19, the J call TRBJ2-1; 7 positions agree with TRBD1. This CDR3 has 15 residues. Germline V gene lookup returns CDR1 LNHDA and CDR2 SQIVND (reference sequence). The V and J ends lost 0 bases and 7 bases, in that order; junction bases with no gene match: 6. Together with reference TRBV19 and TRBJ2-1, the CDR3 gives the full variable domain: DGGITQSPKYLFRKEGQNVTLSCEQNLNHDAMYWYRQDPGQGLRLIYYSQIVNDFQKGDIAEGYSVSREKKESFPLTVTSAQKNPTAFYLCASSIDKDRKNEQFFGPGTRLTVL.

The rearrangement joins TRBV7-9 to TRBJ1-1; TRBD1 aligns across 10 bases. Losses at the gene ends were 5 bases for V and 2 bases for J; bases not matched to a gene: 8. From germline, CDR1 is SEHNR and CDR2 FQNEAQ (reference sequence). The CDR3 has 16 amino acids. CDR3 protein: CASSTRQGANNTEAFF. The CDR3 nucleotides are TGTGCCAGCAGCACCCGACAGGGGGCCAATAACACTGAAGCTTTCTTT. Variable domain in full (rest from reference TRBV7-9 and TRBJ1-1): DTGVSQNPRHKITKRGQNVTFRCDPISEHNRLYWYRQTLGQGPEFLTYFQNEAQLEKSRLLSDRFSAERPKGSFSTLEIQRTEQGDSAMYLCASSTRQGANNTEAFFGQGTRLTVV.

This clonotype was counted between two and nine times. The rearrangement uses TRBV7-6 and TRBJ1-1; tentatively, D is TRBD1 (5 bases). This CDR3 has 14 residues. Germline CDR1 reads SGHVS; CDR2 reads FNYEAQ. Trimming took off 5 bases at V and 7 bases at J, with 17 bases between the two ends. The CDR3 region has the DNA TGTGCCAGCAGCCCTCCCCAGGGTAGCGGTGAAGCTTTCTTT. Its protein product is CASSPPQGSGEAFF.

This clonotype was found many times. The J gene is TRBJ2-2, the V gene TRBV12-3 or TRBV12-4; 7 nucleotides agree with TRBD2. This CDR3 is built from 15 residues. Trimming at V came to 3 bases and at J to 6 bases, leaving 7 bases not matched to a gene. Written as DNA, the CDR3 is TGTGCCAGCAGTTTGCAGCGGGGTGGGGCCGGGGAGCTGTTTTTT. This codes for CASSLQRGGAGELFF.

The CDR3 DNA sequence: TGTGCCAGCAGTTTAAGGGGGGAGTGGGTCACAGATACGCAGTATTTT. Amino acids: CASSLRGEWVTDTQYF. This rearrangement joins TRBV27 to TRBJ2-3; D possibly matches TRBD1 or TRBD2 (6 bases each). This CDR3 is built from 16 residues. Looked up from germline, CDR1 is MNHEY and CDR2 is SMNVEV (reference sequence). Between the trimmed V and J ends, which lost 2 bases and 2 bases, there was a span of 14 bases.

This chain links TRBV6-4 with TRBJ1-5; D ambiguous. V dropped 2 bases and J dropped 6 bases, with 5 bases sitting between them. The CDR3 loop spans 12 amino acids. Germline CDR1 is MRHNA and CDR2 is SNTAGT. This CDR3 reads CASSDPRQPQHF. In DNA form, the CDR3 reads TGTGCCAGCAGTGACCCCCGTCAGCCCCAGCATTTT.

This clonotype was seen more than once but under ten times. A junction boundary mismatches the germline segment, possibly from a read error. The CDR3 DNA is TGCGCCAGCAGGCAAGGCCGGGGAGGGATGTTAGCGGGAGCGGGCGATACGCAGTATTTT. It yields the protein CASRQGRGGMLAGAGDTQYF. The chain has TRBV4-1 and TRBJ2-3, with TRBD2 identical over 9 bases. The CDR3 is made up of 20 amino acids. CDR1 and CDR2 (germline): MGHRA, YSYEKL.

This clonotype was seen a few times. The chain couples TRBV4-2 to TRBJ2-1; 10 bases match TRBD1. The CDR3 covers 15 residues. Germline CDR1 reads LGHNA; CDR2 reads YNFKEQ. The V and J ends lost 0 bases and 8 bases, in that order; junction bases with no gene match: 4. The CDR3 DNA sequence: TGTGCCAGCAGCCAAGACGGACAGGGGGAAGATGAGCAGTTCTTC. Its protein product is CASSQDGQGEDEQFF.

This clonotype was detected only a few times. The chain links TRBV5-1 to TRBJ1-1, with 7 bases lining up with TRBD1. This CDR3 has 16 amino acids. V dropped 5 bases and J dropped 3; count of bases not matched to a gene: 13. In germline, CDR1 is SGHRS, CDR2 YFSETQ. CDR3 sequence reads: CASRLSTGVGDTEAFF. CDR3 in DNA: TGCGCCAGCAGACTATCAACAGGGGTGGGGGACACTGAAGCTTTCTTT.

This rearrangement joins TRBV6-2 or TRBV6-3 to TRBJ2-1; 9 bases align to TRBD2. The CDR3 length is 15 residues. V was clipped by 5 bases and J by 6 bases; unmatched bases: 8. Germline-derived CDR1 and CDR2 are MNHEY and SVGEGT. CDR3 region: CASSAIAGVGNEQFF. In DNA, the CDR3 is TGTGCCAGCAGTGCCATAGCGGGAGTGGGCAATGAGCAGTTCTTC.

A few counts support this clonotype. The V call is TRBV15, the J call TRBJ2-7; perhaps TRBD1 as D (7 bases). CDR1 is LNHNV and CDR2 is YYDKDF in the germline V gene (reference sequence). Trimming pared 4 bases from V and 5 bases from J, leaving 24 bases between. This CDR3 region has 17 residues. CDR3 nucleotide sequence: TGTGCCACCAGCAAAGAGCGGGTGACAGGGAGTTTCCACGAGCAGTACGTC. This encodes CATSKERVTGSFHEQYV.

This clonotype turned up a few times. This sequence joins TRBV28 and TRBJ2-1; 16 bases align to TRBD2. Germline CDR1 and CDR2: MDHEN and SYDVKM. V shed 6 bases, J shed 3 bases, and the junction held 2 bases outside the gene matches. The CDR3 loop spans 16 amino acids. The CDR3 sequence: CASRGLAGGDYNEQFF. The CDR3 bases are TGTGCCAGCAGGGGACTAGCGGGGGGGGACTACAATGAGCAGTTCTTC.

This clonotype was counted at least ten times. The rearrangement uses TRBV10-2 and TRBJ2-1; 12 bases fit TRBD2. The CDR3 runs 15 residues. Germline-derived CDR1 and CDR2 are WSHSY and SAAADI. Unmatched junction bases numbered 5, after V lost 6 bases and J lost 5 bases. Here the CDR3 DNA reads TGCGCCAGCAGAGAGACTAGCGGGAGCCACAATGAGCAGTTCTTC. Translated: CASRETSGSHNEQFF.